Listed below are T cell receptor beta chains from one sample, sequenced in a study of blood T cell repertoires in COVID-19. Method: immunoSEQ multiplex PCR; TCRdb's copy keeps in-frame clones and lacks some. Among 140,000 to 150,000 clones, under 90% were seen once, and the ten largest hold about 39%. Sequencing input: peripheral blood. Receptors originate from a human donor in a cohort sampled during active COVID-19. CDR3s include the opening cysteine and the closing phenylalanine or tryptophan. The order of the fields is V gene, CDR3 protein.

V: TRBV30
CDR3: CAWNRDSSWEQYF

V: TRBV12-3/TRBV12-4
CDR3: CASSFPGLAIRVF

V: TRBV30
CDR3: CAWSVRGRGSNQPQHF

V: TRBV19
CDR3: CASSISSSYNEQFF

V: TRBV5-4
CDR3: CASSFRPGDLSYNEQFF

V: TRBV30
CDR3: CATDRLISTEAFF

V: TRBV3-1/TRBV3-2
CDR3: CASSRSGAPYEQYF

V: TRBV5-6
CDR3: CASSLGGLSNQPQHF

V: TRBV12-3/TRBV12-4
CDR3: CASSPGIAEAFF

V: TRBV19
CDR3: CASTPDRDRGYTF

V: TRBV28
CDR3: CASSPPGTTSNQPQHF

V: TRBV5-1
CDR3: CASSSDRSNEKLFF

V: TRBV5-6
CDR3: CASSLARIPGYTF

V: TRBV28
CDR3: CASSFWGTMFF

V: TRBV19
CDR3: CASSISWDRRRNTGELFF

V: TRBV3-1/TRBV3-2
CDR3: CASSQAAYTGELFF

V: TRBV6-5
CDR3: CASGRQLNQPQHF

V: TRBV12-5
CDR3: CASGLLQGASSYNSPLHF

V: TRBV7-8
CDR3: CASSLAGGSNQPQHF

V: TRBV5-4
CDR3: CASSFQATGELFF

V: TRBV14
CDR3: CASSHPYGFLNEQFF

V: TRBV4-2
CDR3: CASSQGPTGTGNEKLFF

V: TRBV6-2/TRBV6-3
CDR3: CASSPLRGQGVNQPQHF